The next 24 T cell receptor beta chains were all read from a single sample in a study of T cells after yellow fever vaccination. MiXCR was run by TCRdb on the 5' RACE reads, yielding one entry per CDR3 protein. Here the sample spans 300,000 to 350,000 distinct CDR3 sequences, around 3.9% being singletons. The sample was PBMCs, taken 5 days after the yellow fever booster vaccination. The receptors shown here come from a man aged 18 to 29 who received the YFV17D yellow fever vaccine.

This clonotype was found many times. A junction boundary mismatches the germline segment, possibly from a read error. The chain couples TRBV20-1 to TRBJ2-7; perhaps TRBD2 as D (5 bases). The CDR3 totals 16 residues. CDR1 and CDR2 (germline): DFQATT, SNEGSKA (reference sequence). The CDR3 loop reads CSARGDGVFSSHEQYF. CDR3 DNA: TGCAGTGCTAGAGGCGACGGGGTATTTTCCTCCCACGAGCAGTACTTC.

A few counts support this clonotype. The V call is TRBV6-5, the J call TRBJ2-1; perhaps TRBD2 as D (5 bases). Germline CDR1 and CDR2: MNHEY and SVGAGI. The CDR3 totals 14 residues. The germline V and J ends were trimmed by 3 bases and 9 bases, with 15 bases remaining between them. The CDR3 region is CASSYSPSRGEQFF. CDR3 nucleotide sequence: TGTGCCAGCAGTTATAGCCCCTCCCGGGGTGAGCAGTTCTTC.

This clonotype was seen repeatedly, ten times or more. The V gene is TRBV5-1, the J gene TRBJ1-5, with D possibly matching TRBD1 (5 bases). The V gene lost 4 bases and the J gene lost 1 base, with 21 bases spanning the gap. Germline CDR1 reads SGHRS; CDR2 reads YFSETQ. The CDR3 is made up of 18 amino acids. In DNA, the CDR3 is TGCGCCAGCAGCCCATCGGACATAATATATTTCAGCAATCAGCCCCAGCATTTT. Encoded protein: CASSPSDIIYFSNQPQHF.

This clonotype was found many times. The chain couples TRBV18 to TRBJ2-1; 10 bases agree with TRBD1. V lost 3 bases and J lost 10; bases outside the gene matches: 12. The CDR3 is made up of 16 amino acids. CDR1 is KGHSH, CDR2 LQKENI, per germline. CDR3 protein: CASSPPTGGAGREQFF. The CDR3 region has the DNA TGTGCCAGCTCACCGCCGACAGGGGGCGCGGGCCGGGAGCAGTTCTTC.

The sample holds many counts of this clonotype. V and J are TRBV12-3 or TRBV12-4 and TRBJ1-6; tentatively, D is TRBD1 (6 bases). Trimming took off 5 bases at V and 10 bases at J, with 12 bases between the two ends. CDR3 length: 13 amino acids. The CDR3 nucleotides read TGTGCCAGCAGTCCAGGGGTATACTCACCCCTCCACTTT. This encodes CASSPGVYSPLHF.

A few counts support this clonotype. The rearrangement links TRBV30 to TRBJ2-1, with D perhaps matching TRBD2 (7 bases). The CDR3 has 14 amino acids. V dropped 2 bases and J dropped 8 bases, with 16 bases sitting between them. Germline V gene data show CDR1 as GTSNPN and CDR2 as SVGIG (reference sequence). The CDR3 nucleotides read TGTGCCTGGAGTAAGTGGGGGGGCCGGGATGAGCAGTTCTTC. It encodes CAWSKWGGRDEQFF.

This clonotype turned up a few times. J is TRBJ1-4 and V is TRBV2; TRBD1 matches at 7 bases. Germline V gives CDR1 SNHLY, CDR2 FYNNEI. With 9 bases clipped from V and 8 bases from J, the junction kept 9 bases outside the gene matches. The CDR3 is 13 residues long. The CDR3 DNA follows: TGTGCCAGTCAGACAGGGCTGCGAGAAAAACTGTTTTTT. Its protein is CASQTGLREKLFF.

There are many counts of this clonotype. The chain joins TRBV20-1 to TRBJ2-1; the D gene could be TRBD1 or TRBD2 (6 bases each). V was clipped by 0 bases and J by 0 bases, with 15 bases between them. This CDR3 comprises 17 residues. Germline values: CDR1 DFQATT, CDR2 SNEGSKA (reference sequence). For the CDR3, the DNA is TGCAGTGCTAGAGATGGTAGGAGGGGGAGCTCCTACAATGAGCAGTTCTTC. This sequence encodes CSARDGRRGSSYNEQFF.

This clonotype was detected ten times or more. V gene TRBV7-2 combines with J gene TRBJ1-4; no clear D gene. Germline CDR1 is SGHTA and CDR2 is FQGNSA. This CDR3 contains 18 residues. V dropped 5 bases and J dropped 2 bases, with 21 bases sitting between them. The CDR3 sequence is CASSPNRGSWSTNEKLFF. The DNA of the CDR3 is TGTGCCAGCAGCCCTAACCGTGGCTCCTGGTCCACTAATGAAAAACTGTTTTTT.

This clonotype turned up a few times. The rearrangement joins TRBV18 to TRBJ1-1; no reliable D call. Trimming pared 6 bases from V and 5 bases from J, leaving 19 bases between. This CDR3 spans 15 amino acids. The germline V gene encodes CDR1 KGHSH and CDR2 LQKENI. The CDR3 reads CASSRDEGWETEAFF. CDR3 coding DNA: TGTGCCAGCTCGCGGGATGAGGGTTGGGAAACTGAAGCTTTCTTT.

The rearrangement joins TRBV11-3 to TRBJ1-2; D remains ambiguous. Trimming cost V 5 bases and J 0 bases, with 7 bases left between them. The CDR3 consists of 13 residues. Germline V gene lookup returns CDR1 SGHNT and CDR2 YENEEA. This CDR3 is CASSVPSNYGYTF. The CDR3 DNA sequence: TGTGCCAGCAGCGTTCCCTCTAACTATGGCTACACCTTC.

The CDR3: CASSWTGGYEQYF. In DNA form, the CDR3 reads TGTGCCAGCAGTTGGACAGGGGGATACGAGCAGTACTTC. This sequence joins TRBV6-2 or TRBV6-3 and TRBJ2-7, with 10 bases that match TRBD1. J was trimmed by 4 bases and V by 4 bases; bases with no gene match: 1. The CDR3 spans 13 residues. The germline gives CDR1 MNHEY, CDR2 SVGEGT.

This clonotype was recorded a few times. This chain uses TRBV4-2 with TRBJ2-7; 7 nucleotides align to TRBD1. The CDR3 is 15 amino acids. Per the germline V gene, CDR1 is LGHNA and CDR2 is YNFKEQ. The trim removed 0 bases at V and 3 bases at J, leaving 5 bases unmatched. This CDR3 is CASSQESQGNYEQYF. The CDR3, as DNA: TGTGCCAGCAGCCAAGAATCACAGGGGAACTACGAGCAGTACTTC.

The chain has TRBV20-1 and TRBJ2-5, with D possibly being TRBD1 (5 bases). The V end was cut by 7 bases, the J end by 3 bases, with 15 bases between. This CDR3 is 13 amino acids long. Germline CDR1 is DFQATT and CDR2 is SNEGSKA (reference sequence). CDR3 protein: CSVGIGAEETQYF. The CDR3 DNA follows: TGCAGTGTGGGGATAGGGGCAGAAGAGACCCAGTACTTC.

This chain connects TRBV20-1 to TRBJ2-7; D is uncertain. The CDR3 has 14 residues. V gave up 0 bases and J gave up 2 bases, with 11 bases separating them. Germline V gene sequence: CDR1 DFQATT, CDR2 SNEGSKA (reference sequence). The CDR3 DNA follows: TGCAGTGCTAGAGATCCGCGCAGTCCCTACGAGCAGTACGTC. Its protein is CSARDPRSPYEQYV.

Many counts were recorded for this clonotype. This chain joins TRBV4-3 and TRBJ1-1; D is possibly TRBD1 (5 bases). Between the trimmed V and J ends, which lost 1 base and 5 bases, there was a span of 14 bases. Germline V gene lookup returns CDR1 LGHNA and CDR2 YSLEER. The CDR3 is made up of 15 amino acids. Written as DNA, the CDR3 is TGCGCCAGCAGCCAAGTGGCAGGGAGGGCGACTGAAGCTTTCTTT. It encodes CASSQVAGRATEAFF.

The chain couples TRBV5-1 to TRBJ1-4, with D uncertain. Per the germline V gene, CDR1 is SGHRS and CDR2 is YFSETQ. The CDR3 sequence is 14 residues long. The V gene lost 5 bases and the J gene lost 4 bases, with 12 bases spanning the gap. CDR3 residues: CASREGAGNEKLFF. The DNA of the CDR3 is TGCGCCAGCAGAGAGGGCGCAGGTAATGAAAAACTGTTTTTT.

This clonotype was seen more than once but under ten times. The CDR3, as DNA: TGCGCCAGCAGCTTGGTCGGGACCAGGGGCGGCGAGACCCAGTACTTC. Residues: CASSLVGTRGGETQYF. This rearrangement joins TRBV5-1 to TRBJ2-5; D might be TRBD1 (6 bases). Germline CDR1 reads SGHRS; CDR2 reads YFSETQ. The CDR3 contains 16 residues. V was shortened by 0 bases and J by 5 bases, with 17 bases between the two germline ends.

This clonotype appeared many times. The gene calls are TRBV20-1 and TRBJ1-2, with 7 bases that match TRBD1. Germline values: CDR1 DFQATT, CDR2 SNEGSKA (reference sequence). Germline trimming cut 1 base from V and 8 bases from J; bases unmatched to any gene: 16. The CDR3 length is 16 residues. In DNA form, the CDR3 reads TGCAGTGCTAGAGTGGGACAGACTAACCACCTGGGGGGCTACACCTTC. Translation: CSARVGQTNHLGGYTF.

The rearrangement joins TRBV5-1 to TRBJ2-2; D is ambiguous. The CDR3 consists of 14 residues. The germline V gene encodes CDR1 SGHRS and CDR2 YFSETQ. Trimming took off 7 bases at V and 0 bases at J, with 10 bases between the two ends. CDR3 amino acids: CASGSATNTGELFF. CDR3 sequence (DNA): TGCGCCAGCGGGTCAGCGACGAACACCGGGGAGCTGTTTTTT.

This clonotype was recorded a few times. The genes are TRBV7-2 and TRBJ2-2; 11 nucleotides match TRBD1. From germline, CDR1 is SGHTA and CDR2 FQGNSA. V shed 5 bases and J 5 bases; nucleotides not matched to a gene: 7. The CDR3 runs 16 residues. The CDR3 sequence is CASSRQGQGGTGELFF. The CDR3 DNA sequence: TGTGCCAGCAGCCGACAGGGACAGGGGGGGACCGGGGAGCTGTTTTTT.

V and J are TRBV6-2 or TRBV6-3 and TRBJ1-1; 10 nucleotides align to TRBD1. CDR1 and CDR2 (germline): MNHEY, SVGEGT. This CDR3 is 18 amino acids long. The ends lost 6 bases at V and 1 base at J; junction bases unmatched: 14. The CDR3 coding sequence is TGTGCCAGCAGACTATTCCGGGACAGGGGAAAGGGGAACACTGAAGCTTTCTTT. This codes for CASRLFRDRGKGNTEAFF.

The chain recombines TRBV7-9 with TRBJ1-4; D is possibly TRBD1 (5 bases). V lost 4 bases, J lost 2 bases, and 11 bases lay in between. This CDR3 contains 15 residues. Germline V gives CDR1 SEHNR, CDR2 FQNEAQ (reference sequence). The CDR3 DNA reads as TGTGCCAGCAGCTCCGCCGGGGGGACTAATGAAAAACTGTTTTTT. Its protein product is CASSSAGGTNEKLFF.

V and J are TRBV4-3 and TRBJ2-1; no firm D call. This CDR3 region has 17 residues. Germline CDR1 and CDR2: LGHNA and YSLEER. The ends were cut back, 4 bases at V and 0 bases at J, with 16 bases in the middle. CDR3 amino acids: CASSPRANSDSYNEQFF. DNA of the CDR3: TGCGCCAGCAGCCCAAGGGCTAACTCGGACTCCTACAATGAGCAGTTCTTC.